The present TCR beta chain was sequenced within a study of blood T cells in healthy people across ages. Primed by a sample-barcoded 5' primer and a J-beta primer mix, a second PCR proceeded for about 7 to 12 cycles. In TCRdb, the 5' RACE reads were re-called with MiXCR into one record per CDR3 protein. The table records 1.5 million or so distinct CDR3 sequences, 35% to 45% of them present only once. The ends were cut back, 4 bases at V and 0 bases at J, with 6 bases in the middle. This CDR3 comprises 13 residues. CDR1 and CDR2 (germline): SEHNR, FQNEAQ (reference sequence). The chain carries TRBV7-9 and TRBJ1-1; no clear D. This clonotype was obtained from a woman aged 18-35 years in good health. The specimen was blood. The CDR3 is CASSWAMNTEAFF. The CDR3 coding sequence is TGTGCCAGCAGCTGGGCGATGAACACTGAAGCTTTCTTT.